This T cell receptor beta chain is drawn from a study of T cell responses to AZD1222 COVID-19 vaccine. Overall study findings and caveats: Only a handful of individuals given AZD1222 were seropositive at baseline. Nearly half of spike-specific TCRs reportedly go after variant regions that carry no mutations. The sample set comprised mostly white British donors with more females, and clonal diversity was possibly underestimated. Mapped onto spike, vaccine-associated CD4 TCRs spanned it and were dominant at 160-218 and 743-854.

Details on this clone: What it binds is not known.

The germline CDR1 and CDR2 sequences are SGDLS and YYNGEE. Trimming left V 3 bases short and J 5 bases short, with 17 bases between. The CDR3 extends over 15 amino acids. The assay was immunoSEQ multiplex PCR, and TCRdb's table has in-frame clones only and misses some. This table holds about 72,000 clones, roughly nine tenths found once. Specimen: peripheral blood, collected 28 days after the second AZD1222 dose. The sequence derives from an adult who received the AZD1222 COVID-19 vaccine. The chain uses TRBV9 and TRBJ1-2, with a tentative D call TRBD1 (5 bases). The CDR3 sequence: CASSEWDGRGYGYTF. The CDR3 region has the DNA TGTGCCAGCAGCGAGTGGGACGGGAGGGGATATGGCTACACCTTC.